Reported below is one T cell receptor beta chain. Its specificity is not known. The sample belongs to a study of T cell repertoires in cytomegalovirus infection. Findings of the study overall: The study found HLA-C-restricted CMV-specific TCR beta clonotypes dominating the ex vivo response. Summed public TCR beta family frequency identified CMV carriers bearing the relevant HLA.

TCRdb reanalysed the reads using MiXCR and keeps one entry per CDR3 protein. The table includes some 350,000 distinct CDR3 sequences, about 35% detected once. The specimen comprised cultured PBMCs, sampled from culture after CMV antigen stimulation. The clonotype was recovered from a human donor in good health (CMV status not recorded). Some clones in this sample may be carry-over from other donors' samples.

Here the CDR3 reads CASSQAFQAIPLNTEAFF. CDR3 bases: TGCGCCAGCAGCCAAGCATTTCAGGCAATTCCTTTGAACACTGAAGCTTTCTTT. V and J are TRBV4-1 and TRBJ1-1; D is unclear. This CDR3 contains 18 residues. CDR1 and CDR2 (germline): MGHRA, YSYEKL. The ends were cut back, 1 base at V and 0 bases at J, with 18 bases in the middle.